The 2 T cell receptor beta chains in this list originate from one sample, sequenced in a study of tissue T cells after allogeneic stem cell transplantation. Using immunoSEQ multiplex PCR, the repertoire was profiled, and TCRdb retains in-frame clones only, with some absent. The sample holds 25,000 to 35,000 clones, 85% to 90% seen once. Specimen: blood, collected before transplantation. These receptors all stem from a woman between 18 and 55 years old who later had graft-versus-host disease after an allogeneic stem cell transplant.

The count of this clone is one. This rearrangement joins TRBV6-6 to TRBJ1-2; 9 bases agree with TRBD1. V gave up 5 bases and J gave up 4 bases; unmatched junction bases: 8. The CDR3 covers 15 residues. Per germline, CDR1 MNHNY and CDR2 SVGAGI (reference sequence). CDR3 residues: CASSRTGGRGYGYTF. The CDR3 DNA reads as TGTGCCAGCAGTCGCACAGGGGGCCGGGGCTATGGCTACACCTTC.

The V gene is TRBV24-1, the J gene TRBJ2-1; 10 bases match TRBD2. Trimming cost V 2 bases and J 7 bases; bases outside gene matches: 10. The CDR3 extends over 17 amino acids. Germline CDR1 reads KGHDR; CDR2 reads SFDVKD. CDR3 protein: CATSDSPSGGAKNEQFF. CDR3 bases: TGTGCCACCAGTGATTCCCCCAGCGGGGGGGCCAAAAATGAGCAGTTCTTC.